The present entry profiles one T cell receptor (beta chain) with its context. No cognate antigen has been identified for it. No per-base quality is available; no much larger clone lies one base away. In the first month after transplant, blood samples were collected up to 4 times, and after that at least monthly when available. The data belong to a study of graft-versus-host responses after intestinal transplantation (dated by TCRdb to the early 2020s). With respect to the entire study: Multivisceral, liver-intestinal, or isolated intestinal transplants were received by the recipients. Every recipient was given anti-thymocyte globulin induction, followed by about three years of maintenance tacrolimus and steroids. Bulk TCR-beta CDR3 sequencing was used to track graft-versus-host and host-versus-graft alloreactive T cell clones in the graft, circulation and bone marrow after intestinal transplantation. To identify alloreactive clones, pre-transplant mixed lymphocyte reaction products were sequenced and then compared with unstimulated pre-transplant donor and recipient T cells. The cohort enrolled about 23 intestinal transplant recipients, one of whom was a retransplant, and a few patients without pretransplant specimens were excluded. A peak of at least 4% donor T cells among recipient peripheral blood mononuclear cells was the definition used for donor T cell macrochimerism. Instead of going to the commercial service, samples from a few later patients were sequenced in-house on an Illumina MiSeq and processed with MiXCR.

Libraries were constructed by the immunoSEQ multiplex PCR assay. For most patients, high-throughput TCR-beta CDR3 sequencing of genomic DNA was performed by Adaptive Biotechnologies. The original pipeline was this. Adaptive's ImmunoSEQ software was the source of the TCR sequencing data for 18 patients, while three other patients were processed with MiXCR and VDJtools. CDR3 nucleotide sequences shared between donor and recipient were removed because the origin of such sequences could not be assigned. To be classed as alloreactive, a clone needed at least 2-fold expansion over unstimulated cells and a minimum CFSE-low frequency of 0.002% (template counts) or 0.001% (read counts). A clone was considered mappable if detected in the sequenced pre-transplant spleen, lymph node, or MLR CFSE-low populations of the donor or recipient. Cumulative frequency of alloreactive clones was calculated as a percentage of all sequences weighted by copy number. Entries here come from immuneACCESS through TCRdb and include only in-frame sequences with V and J called. Some clones fail to appear in such tables; in the studies checked, an unresolved V gene covers under half of the shortfall, and the cause of the remainder is unknown. V, J and clone size are those of that table, while D and trimming were read from the DNA. The sample profile shows nearly 20,000 clones; around 86% of them were found once. 8% to 9.5% of the sample belongs to the ten largest clones.

The germline V gene sets CDR1 to SGHTA and CDR2 to FQGNSA. The CDR3 holds 17 amino acids from the cysteine to the phenylalanine. Just CDR3 DNA is preserved here, 51 bases in frame from base 1. Trimming costs V 5 bases and J 5 bases, and their ends lie 19 bases apart. Overall results and qualifications from the work: In patients with donor T cell macrochimerism, the allografts had high GvH to HvG T cell clonal ratios. Early after transplant, declines in HvG clones were associated with peak levels of circulating GvH clones. The relatively low number and heterogeneity of intestinal transplant patients limited the conclusions. GvH clones were found in recipient bone marrow, and some of the GvH clones appeared earlier in ileal mucosa or blood, which is consistent with an intestinal mucosal origin.

The clonotype comes from a human patient who received an intestinal transplant, so some T cells may come from the graft donor. The V gene is TRBV7-2 and the J gene is TRBJ1-6; TRBD1 is a weak D gene call, 5 bases matching. The source material was PBMCs, sampled roughly 32 weeks after intestinal transplant. The CDR3 sequence is CASSPRDARRHNSPLHF. In nucleotide form, the sequence is TGTGCCAGCAGCCCGAGGGACGCCCGCCGCCATAATTCACCCCTCCACTTT.